These T cell receptor beta chains were read from a single sample in a study of lymphopenia after photon versus proton radiotherapy. The data were produced by immunoSEQ multiplex PCR, yet TCRdb's version contains in-frame clones alone and is incomplete. The data contain 15,000 to 20,000 clones, roughly 88% of them singletons. The starting material was peripheral blood, obtained from a patient treated with proton-based radiotherapy. Receptors originate from a man between 65 and 80 years old with pancreatic cancer. Each CDR3 is given with its conserved first and last residue. Each record gives: clone size, J gene, D gene, V gene, CDR3 protein, CDR3 DNA. A D gene is named only where the DNA matches it firmly. Size is stated for part of the rows, as once, few or many counts, or as a class when the clone is expanded.

>NA|TRBJ2-2|NA|TRBV2
CASRAARGVTGELFF
TGTGCCAGCAGGGCGGCTAGGGGCGTCACCGGGGAGCTGTTTTTT
>NA|TRBJ1-2|NA|TRBV4-1
CASSQSNQVPLVYGYTF
TGCGCCAGCAGCCAAAGTAATCAGGTACCCCTCGTCTATGGCTACACCTTC
>NA|TRBJ2-7|TRBD2|TRBV5-1
CASSLGPLAGGLYEQYF
TGCGCCAGCAGCTTGGGTCCTTTAGCGGGGGGTCTATACGAGCAGTACTTC
>NA|TRBJ2-7|TRBD2|TRBV6-5
CASSYSGLGYEQYF
TGTGCCAGCAGTTACTCGGGACTAGGCTACGAGCAGTACTTC
>NA|TRBJ1-6|NA|TRBV11-2
CASSLTVGYNSPLHF
TGTGCCAGCAGCTTAACAGTTGGGTATAATTCACCCCTCCACTTT
>NA|TRBJ2-7|NA|TRBV10-3
CAISPPGLGYGEQYF
TGTGCCATCAGTCCCCCCGGACTTGGGTACGGCGAGCAGTACTTC
>once|TRBJ2-7|NA|TRBV7-6
CASSPTRRDEQYF
TGTGCCAGCAGCCCCACTCGACGCGACGAGCAGTACTTC
>NA|TRBJ1-1|NA|TRBV19
CASSIGGGRGNTEAFF
TGTGCCAGTAGTATAGGGGGCGGCAGGGGGAACACTGAAGCTTTCTTT
>once|TRBJ1-1|NA|TRBV5-4
CASRDEIPNTEAFF
TGTGCCAGCAGGGATGAAATCCCGAACACTGAAGCTTTCTTT
>NA|TRBJ1-1|NA|TRBV19
CASSIRNTEAFF
TGTGCCAGTAGTATTAGAAACACTGAAGCTTTCTTT
>NA|TRBJ1-6|NA|TRBV9
CASSAGPPGGHSPLHF
TGTGCCAGCAGCGCCGGACCCCCCGGAGGCCATTCACCCCTCCACTTT
>NA|TRBJ1-3|TRBD1|TRBV15
CATSRDPGQAISGNTIYF
TGTGCCACCAGCAGGGATCCGGGACAGGCGATCTCTGGAAACACCATATATTTT
>NA|TRBJ1-1|TRBD1|TRBV5-1
CASSLYTGGTEAFF
TGCGCCAGCAGCTTGTACACAGGGGGCACTGAAGCTTTCTTT
>NA|TRBJ2-1|TRBD1|TRBV19
CASSSDRGLNDEQFF
TGTGCCAGTAGCTCGGACAGGGGGCTTAATGATGAGCAGTTCTTC
>NA|TRBJ2-2|NA|TRBV14
CASRAVPYTGELFF
TGTGCCAGCAGGGCGGTCCCTTACACCGGGGAGCTGTTTTTT
>NA|TRBJ1-3|TRBD1|TRBV5-8
CASSSRTGVGNTIYF
TGTGCCAGCAGCTCCCGGACAGGGGTCGGAAACACCATATATTTT
>NA|TRBJ1-1|NA|TRBV2
CASRPMGSGTEAFF
TGTGCCAGCAGGCCGATGGGCTCGGGGACTGAAGCTTTCTTT
>NA|TRBJ1-5|NA|TRBV10-3
CAISESTRQPQHF
TGTGCCATCAGTGAGTCGACCCGTCAGCCCCAGCATTTT
>NA|TRBJ1-2|NA|TRBV30
CAWSAKGGSGSYTF
TGTGCCTGGAGTGCCAAGGGGGGGTCCGGGAGCTACACCTTC
>NA|TRBJ1-1|NA|TRBV7-6
CASSLSYNTEAFF
TGTGCCAGCAGCTTATCATATAACACTGAAGCTTTCTTT
>NA|TRBJ2-2|NA|TRBV15
CATSRGALSNTGELFF
TGTGCCACCAGCAGAGGCGCCCTATCGAACACCGGGGAGCTGTTTTTT